The 22 T cell receptor beta chains below all came from one sample that was sequenced in a study of breast tumors, draining lymph nodes, adjacent tissues. Axillary draining lymph nodes of breast cancer patients supplied the node samples. Each CDR3 protein gets one entry after TCRdb re-called the multiplex PCR reads with MiXCR. In the table there are about 150,000 distinct CDR3 sequences, approximately 20% of which are singletons. Source material: axillary lymph node tissue. All receptors come from a female donor with breast cancer. Some clones in this sample may be carry-over from other donors' samples.

This clonotype has just a few counts. This chain joins TRBV12-3 or TRBV12-4 and TRBJ1-4; 12 bases are a match to TRBD1. The J segment lost 8 bases and the V segment lost 4 bases, leaving 11 bases of the junction unmatched. The CDR3 loop spans 17 amino acids. The CDR3 protein is CASSSGTPGQGAEKLFF. CDR3 nucleotide sequence: TGTGCCAGCAGTTCCGGGACCCCGGGACAGGGGGCCGAAAAACTGTTTTTT.

This clonotype occurred many times. This chain links TRBV4-1 with TRBJ1-5, with 10 positions matching TRBD1. The CDR3 is made up of 16 amino acids. Trimming removed 0 bases from V and 7 bases from J; junction bases left unmatched: 6. Germline V gene sequence: CDR1 MGHRA, CDR2 YSYEKL. CDR3: CASSQDRDRGQQPQHF. Here the CDR3 DNA reads TGCGCCAGCAGCCAAGACCGAGACAGGGGGCAACAGCCCCAGCATTTT.

In its sample, this clonotype was seen many times. This sequence joins TRBV7-2 and TRBJ1-5; D is uncertain. Germline lookup yields CDR1 SGHTA and CDR2 FQGNSA. V lost 4 bases and J 6 bases, leaving 7 bases between the germline ends. The CDR3 is 12 residues long. As DNA, the CDR3 is TGTGCCAGCAGCTCGGGGTTTCAGCCCCAGCATTTT. This sequence encodes CASSSGFQPQHF.

The sample holds many counts of this clonotype. The V gene is TRBV29-1, the J gene TRBJ2-3; D gene ambiguous. This CDR3 has 14 amino acids. Trimming left V 0 bases short and J 4 bases short, with 11 bases between. CDR1 SQVTM and CDR2 ANQGSEA come from the germline V gene. In DNA form, the CDR3 reads TGCAGCGTTGAAGATTGGACGGCTCCAGATACGCAGTATTTT. It codes for CSVEDWTAPDTQYF.

The chain has TRBV7-9 and TRBJ1-3; 8 bases are shared with TRBD1. Germline CDR1 SEHNR, CDR2 FQNEAQ (reference sequence). This CDR3 has 16 amino acids. After removal of 8 bases from V and 2 bases from J, the junction contained 11 bases not matched to a gene. For the CDR3, the DNA is TGTGCCAGCGGCCCCCGACAGGGGTCTGCTGGAAACACCATATATTTT. Amino acid sequence: CASGPRQGSAGNTIYF.

This clonotype showed up many times. The chain uses TRBV20-1 and TRBJ1-2; D not resolved. V was cut by 3 bases and J by 7 bases, with 9 bases left in between. CDR3 length equals 11 residues. CDR1 is DFQATT, CDR2 SNEGSKA, per germline (reference sequence). CDR3: CSARSASGYTF. CDR3 nucleotides: TGCAGTGCTAGGTCCGCGAGTGGCTACACCTTC.

This clonotype has at least ten counts. DNA for the CDR3: TGTGCCAGCGGTTCAAGAATCTACAATGAGCAGTTCTTC. This sequence encodes CASGSRIYNEQFF. This rearrangement joins TRBV6-2 or TRBV6-3 to TRBJ2-1; D unclear. This CDR3 is built from 13 residues. The germline V gene encodes CDR1 MNHEY and CDR2 SVGEGT. Deletions cut 8 bases from V and 3 bases from J, with 11 bases between.

Regarding this clonotype: This clone may be a read error of a much larger clone one base away. The rearrangement uses TRBV12-3 or TRBV12-4 and TRBJ2-5; TRBD1 aligns across 7 bases. This CDR3 comprises 16 residues. The ends lost 6 bases at V and 4 bases at J; junction bases unmatched: 14. The CDR3: CASSPLADRVGETQYF. CDR3 nucleotide sequence: TGTGCCAGCAGCCCCCTCGCTGACAGGGTGGGAGAGACCCAGTACTTC.

This clonotype was recorded many times. As DNA, the CDR3 is TGTGCCAGCAGCCAAGGCCTTGGACAGGGAAAGACCCAGTACTTC. This encodes CASSQGLGQGKTQYF. V gene TRBV3-1 combines with J gene TRBJ2-5, with 8 bases identical to TRBD1. This CDR3 is 15 amino acids long. Trimming cost V 1 base and J 6 bases; bases outside gene matches: 7. Germline-derived CDR1 and CDR2 are LGHDT and YNNKEL (reference sequence).

This clonotype has a count of ten or more. The chain has TRBV11-2 and TRBJ2-3; 14 nucleotides line up with TRBD2. Germline loops: CDR1 SGHAT, CDR2 FQNNGV. The CDR3 is 17 residues long. Trimming at V came to 5 bases and at J to 2 bases, leaving 6 bases not matched to a gene. CDR3 in DNA: TGTGCCAGCAGCGCCCGACTAGCGGGAGGGATCACAGATACGCAGTATTTT. Protein sequence: CASSARLAGGITDTQYF.

This clonotype was counted many times. The rearrangement uses TRBV7-2 and TRBJ2-1, with 9 bases identical to TRBD2. Germline CDR1 reads SGHTA; CDR2 reads FQGNSA. The CDR3 extends over 15 amino acids. Trimming took 8 bases from V and 2 from J; bases not matched to a gene: 7. The CDR3 reads CASSLAGTPYNEQFF. CDR3 sequence (DNA): TGTGCCAGCTCACTAGCGGGCACCCCCTACAATGAGCAGTTCTTC.

This clonotype is medium-sized. This sequence joins TRBV11-2 and TRBJ1-2; 7 bases are shared with TRBD1. V was pared by 0 bases and J by 8 bases, with 6 bases of the junction left unmatched. Germline V gene lookup returns CDR1 SGHAT and CDR2 FQNNGV. This CDR3 has 14 amino acids. This CDR3 reads CASSLETTGRGYTF. Written as DNA, the CDR3 is TGTGCCAGCAGCTTAGAGACGACAGGGAGAGGCTACACCTTC.

This chain uses TRBV6-2 or TRBV6-3 with TRBJ1-1, with a tentative D call TRBD1 (6 bases). The V gene lost 0 bases and the J gene lost 6 bases, with 11 bases spanning the gap. The CDR3 is 14 residues long. Germline CDR1 and CDR2: MNHEY and SVGEGT. CDR3 sequence: CASSYSGQAPEAFF. The CDR3 bases are TGTGCCAGCAGTTACTCGGGACAAGCACCTGAAGCTTTCTTT.

This clonotype was counted at least ten times. This chain joins TRBV19 and TRBJ1-4; D is possibly TRBD1 (6 bases). The CDR3 totals 14 residues. Germline V gene sequence: CDR1 LNHDA, CDR2 SQIVND (reference sequence). Trimming shortened V by 6 bases and J by 6 bases, and 14 bases separated the two germline ends. The chain's CDR3 is CASRNRERDEKLFF. The CDR3 DNA reads TGTGCCAGTAGGAACAGGGAACGCGATGAAAAACTGTTTTTT.

This clonotype came up many times. This chain links TRBV20-1 with TRBJ2-1; TRBD2 aligns across 10 bases. The CDR3 has 13 residues. The germline V gene encodes CDR1 DFQATT and CDR2 SNEGSKA (reference sequence). The V segment lost 5 bases and the J segment 7 bases; nucleotides outside the gene matches: 5. The chain's CDR3 is CSAPTSGINEQFF. CDR3 DNA: TGCAGTGCTCCTACTAGCGGGATAAATGAGCAGTTCTTC.

Ten or more counts support this clonotype. The rearrangement links TRBV4-1 to TRBJ2-3; D gene unclear. Per the germline V gene, CDR1 is MGHRA and CDR2 is YSYEKL. The CDR3 contains 15 residues. V lost 0 bases to trimming and J lost 1 base, with 8 bases between them. CDR3 DNA sequence: TGCGCCAGCAGCCAAGATCCCCTGGGCACAGATACGCAGTATTTT. Translated, it gives CASSQDPLGTDTQYF.

This clonotype was seen at least ten times. This chain links TRBV28 with TRBJ2-7; no reliable D call. The CDR3 has 15 residues. V lost 5 bases and J 7 bases, leaving 21 bases between the germline ends. Germline-derived CDR1 and CDR2 are MDHEN and SYDVKM. CDR3 bases: TGTGCCAGCAGTACGATTGGACCCGAAGGTTGGGAGCAGTACTTC. Its translation is CASSTIGPEGWEQYF.

About this clonotype itself: A read error may account for a junction end that differs from germline. V gene TRBV29-1 combines with J gene TRBJ2-1; 7 bases align to TRBD2. Germline CDR1 is SQVTM and CDR2 is ANQGSEA. The CDR3 contains 13 residues. CDR3 region: CGVLTGTNDEQFF. CDR3 nucleotides: TGCGGCGTCCTGACCGGGACTAACGATGAGCAGTTCTTC.

This clonotype occurred many times. J is TRBJ2-3 and V is TRBV29-1; D gene unclear. Trimming left V 2 bases short and J 0 bases short, with 9 bases between. Germline V lookup: CDR1 SQVTM, CDR2 ANQGSEA. The CDR3 contains 14 residues. The CDR3 protein is CSVERLHSTDTQYF. The CDR3 coding sequence is TGCAGCGTTGAAAGGCTTCACAGCACAGATACGCAGTATTTT.

Details on this clonotype: It may be a read error: a sequence one base away is much more abundant. The V gene is TRBV5-4, the J gene TRBJ1-2; possibly TRBD1 for D (6 bases). Germline assignment: CDR1 SGHNT and CDR2 YYREEE (reference sequence). The CDR3 is made up of 14 amino acids. This chain's CDR3 is CANSLLQGLYGYTF. The CDR3 coding sequence is TGTGCCAACAGCTTGCTACAGGGTCTCTATGGCTACACCTTC.

Of note for this clonotype: It is likely a read error, because the conserved phenylalanine at the end of the CDR3 is missing. The rearrangement links TRBV27 to TRBJ2-3; tentatively, D is TRBD2 (5 bases). Trimming cost V 6 bases and J 2 bases, with 21 bases left between them. Germline V gene data show CDR1 as MNHEY and CDR2 as SMNVEV (reference sequence). The CDR3 totals 17 residues. CDR3 region: CASSPRGSLRLTDTQYL. The DNA for the CDR3 is TGTGCCAGCAGCCCCCGGGGATCCCTCCGACTCACAGATACGCAGTATCTT.

CDR3 region: CASSPRGTIHYNEQFF. CDR3 in DNA: TGTGCCAGCAGCCCAAGAGGGACTATACACTACAATGAGCAGTTCTTC. The chain employs TRBV11-3 and TRBJ2-1; 7 bases fit TRBD2. The CDR3 sequence is 16 residues long. The V and J ends lost 5 bases and 3 bases, in that order; junction bases with no gene match: 10. Germline values: CDR1 SGHNT, CDR2 YENEEA.